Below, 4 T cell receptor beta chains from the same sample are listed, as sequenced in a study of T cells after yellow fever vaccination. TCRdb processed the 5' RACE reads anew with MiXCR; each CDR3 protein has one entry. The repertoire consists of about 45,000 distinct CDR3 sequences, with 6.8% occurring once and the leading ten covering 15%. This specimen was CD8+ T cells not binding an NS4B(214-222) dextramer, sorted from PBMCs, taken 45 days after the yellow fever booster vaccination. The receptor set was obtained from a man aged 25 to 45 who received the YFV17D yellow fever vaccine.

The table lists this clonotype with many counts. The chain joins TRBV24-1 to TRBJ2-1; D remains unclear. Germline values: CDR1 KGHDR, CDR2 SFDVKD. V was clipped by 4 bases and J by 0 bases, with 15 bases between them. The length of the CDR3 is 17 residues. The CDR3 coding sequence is TGTGCCACCAGTGACCCCAAGGGCCCTATCTCCTACAATGAGCAGTTCTTC. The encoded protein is CATSDPKGPISYNEQFF.

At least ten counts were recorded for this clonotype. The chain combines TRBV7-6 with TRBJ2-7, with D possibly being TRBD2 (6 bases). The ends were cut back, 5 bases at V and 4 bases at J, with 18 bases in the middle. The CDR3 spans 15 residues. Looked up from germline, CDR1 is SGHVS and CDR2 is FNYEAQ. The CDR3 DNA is TGTGCCAGCAGCCTAAGTCGGGACTCGCCGTACGAGCAGTACTTC. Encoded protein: CASSLSRDSPYEQYF. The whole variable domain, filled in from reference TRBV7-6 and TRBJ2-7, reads GAGVSQSPRYKVTKRGQDVALRCDPISGHVSLYWYRQALGQGPEFLTYFNYEAQQDKSGLPNDRFSAERPEGSISTLTIQRTEQRDSAMYRCASSLSRDSPYEQYFGPGTRLTVT.

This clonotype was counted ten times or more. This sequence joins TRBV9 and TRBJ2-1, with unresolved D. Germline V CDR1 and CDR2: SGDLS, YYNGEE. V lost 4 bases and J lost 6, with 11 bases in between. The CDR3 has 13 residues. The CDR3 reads CASSLGDINEQFF. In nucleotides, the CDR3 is TGTGCCAGCAGCCTCGGAGACATCAATGAGCAGTTCTTC.

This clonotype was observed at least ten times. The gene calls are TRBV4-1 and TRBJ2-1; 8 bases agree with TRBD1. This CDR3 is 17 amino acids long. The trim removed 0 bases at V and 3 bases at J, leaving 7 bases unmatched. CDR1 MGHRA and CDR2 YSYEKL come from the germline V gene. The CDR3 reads CASSQDTGGTYYNEQFF. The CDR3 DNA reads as TGCGCCAGCAGCCAAGATACAGGGGGGACGTACTACAATGAGCAGTTCTTC.